This entry describes one T cell receptor beta chain. The authors' processing: How many nucleated cells were present was estimated from reference gene primer amplification. Profiling relied on immunoSEQ multiplex PCR, and the TCRdb table lists in-frame clones only, not all of them. V, J and clone size are those of that table, while D and trimming were read from the DNA. The data contain about 240,000 clones, around 86% of them singletons. This entry is derived from a study of blood T cell repertoires in COVID-19. About the study: Samples representing acute and convalescent COVID-19 were sourced from the United States, Italy and Spain. T cells, B-cell-depleted T cells, or PBMCs supplied cDNA or gDNA.

Material: peripheral blood. This receptor was obtained from a woman in her 70s with active or convalescent COVID-19.

The CDR3 spells CASSLEGQEFGGYTF. The CDR3 coding sequence is TGTGCCAGCAGCTTGGAGGGACAGGAATTTGGTGGCTACACCTTC. The chain recombines TRBV5-6 with TRBJ1-2; TRBD1 matches at 8 bases. The length of the CDR3 is 15 residues. Germline trimming cut 0 bases from V and 7 bases from J; bases unmatched to any gene: 8. In germline, CDR1 is SGHDT, CDR2 YYEEEE.